This TCR beta chain is drawn from a study of beta chain features in type 1 diabetes. Points from the study as a whole: Resolution of whether HLA type affects TCRB rearrangement was not achieved here. Naive, central memory and Treg TCRB repertoires appeared more alike in patients than in healthy donors. TCRB CDR3 length was moderately but significantly reduced in all four CD4+ subsets of Type 1 diabetes patients.

Isolation of CD4+ naive, central memory, regulatory and stem cell-like memory cells was achieved by sorting via CD45RO/CCR7/CD25/CD127/CD95/CD27. The V segment lost 2 bases and the J segment 0 bases; nucleotides outside the gene matches: 5. The CDR3 runs to 16 residues. Germline values: CDR1 SGHNT, CDR2 YYREEE (reference sequence). Isolated RNA was reverse transcribed in full, so expressed TCRB transcripts were sequenced. The assay was immunoSEQ multiplex PCR, and TCRdb's table has in-frame clones only and misses some. The sample has some 290,000 clones; more than 13% are singletons. A note on this clone: Antigen unknown. Other DNA variants within this sample encode the same CDR3.

The specimen was naive CD4+ T cells from blood. The gene calls are TRBV5-4 and TRBJ2-1; 7 nucleotides line up with TRBD2. This TCR derives from a man aged 25-40 years with type 1 diabetes. CDR3 DNA: TGTGCCAGCAGCTTCGGCGGGGGAAGCTCCTACAATGAGCAGTTCTTC. This sequence encodes CASSFGGGSSYNEQFF. The complete variable domain, with remaining parts taken from reference TRBV5-4 and TRBJ2-1, reads ETGVTQSPTHLIKTRGQQVTLRCSSQSGHNTVSWYQQALGQGPQFIFQYYREEENGRGNFPPRFSGLQFPNYSSELNVNALELDDSALYLCASSFGGGSSYNEQFFGPGTRLTVL.